This TCR beta chain was identified during a study of blood T cell repertoires in COVID-19. Study as a whole: The study drew acute and convalescent COVID-19 samples from the United States, Italy and Spain. PBMCs, B-cell-depleted T cells, or T cells provided the cDNA or gDNA that made up the material.

The CDR3 is made up of 14 amino acids. J gave up 3 bases and V 5 bases, and 5 bases lay outside the gene matches. Germline-derived CDR1 and CDR2 are MDHEN and SYDVKM. Per the original methods: Reference gene primer amplification gave estimated nucleated cell counts. Libraries were prepared by immunoSEQ multiplex PCR; TCRdb keeps only in-frame clonotypes and omits some of them. V, J and clone size reflect that table, while D and trimming were determined from the DNA. The profile shows hundreds of thousands of clones, 85% to 90% of them singletons. The receptor's source is a woman in her fifties or sixties with active or convalescent COVID-19. V gene TRBV28 combines with J gene TRBJ1-1, with 8 bases lining up with TRBD1. Sample: peripheral blood. The CDR3 nucleotides read TGTGCCAGCAGTCGGCAGGGGGCGGACACTGAAGCTTTCTTT. Translating gives CASSRQGADTEAFF. Together with reference TRBV28 and TRBJ1-1, the CDR3 gives the full variable domain: DVKVTQSSRYLVKRTGEKVFLECVQDMDHENMFWYRQDPGLGLRLIYFSYDVKMKEKGDIPEGYSVSREKKERFSLILESASTNQTSMYLCASSRQGADTEAFFGQGTRLTVV.